This T cell receptor beta chain was sequenced for a study of T cell repertoires in cytomegalovirus infection. This clonotype has only a few counts. Per the germline V gene, CDR1 is SGHVS and CDR2 is FNYEAQ. This CDR3 comprises 16 residues. V shed 1 base and J 3 bases; nucleotides not matched to a gene: 6. TCRdb recomputed calls from the reads with MiXCR, one row per CDR3 protein. The sample records some 170,000 distinct CDR3 sequences, about a sixth being singletons. The specimen sequenced was CD8+ T cells from PBMCs. The clonotype was recovered from a human donor in good health (CMV status not recorded). Some clones in this sample may be carry-over from other donors' samples. The J gene is TRBJ2-1, the V gene TRBV7-6; 7 bases align to TRBD2. The DNA for the CDR3 is TGTGCCAGCAGCTTAGAAGGGAGGGGCATCTACAATGAGCAGTTCTTC. It specifies CASSLEGRGIYNEQFF.